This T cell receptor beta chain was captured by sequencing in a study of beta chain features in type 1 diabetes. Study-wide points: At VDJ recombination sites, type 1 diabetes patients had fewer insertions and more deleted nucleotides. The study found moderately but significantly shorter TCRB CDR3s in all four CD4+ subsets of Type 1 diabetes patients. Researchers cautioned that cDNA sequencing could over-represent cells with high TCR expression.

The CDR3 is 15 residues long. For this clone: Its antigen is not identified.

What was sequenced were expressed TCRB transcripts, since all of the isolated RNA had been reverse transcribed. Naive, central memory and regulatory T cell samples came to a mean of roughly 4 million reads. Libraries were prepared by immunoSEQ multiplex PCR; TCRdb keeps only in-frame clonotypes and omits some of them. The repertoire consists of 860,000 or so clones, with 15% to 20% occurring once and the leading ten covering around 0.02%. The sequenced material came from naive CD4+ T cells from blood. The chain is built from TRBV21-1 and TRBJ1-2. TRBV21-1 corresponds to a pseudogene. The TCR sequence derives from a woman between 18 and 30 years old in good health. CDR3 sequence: CASSKVGGLDYGYTF. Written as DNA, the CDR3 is TGTGCCAGCAGCAAAGTTGGAGGGTTGGACTATGGCTACACCTTC.